A single sample gave rise to the 7 T cell receptor beta chains below, sequenced in a study of shared T cell receptors in the human thymus. Method: immunoSEQ multiplex PCR; TCRdb's copy keeps in-frame clones and lacks some. The repertoire has about 400,000 clones, approximately 95% of them found once; the top ten carry roughly 0.021%. The sample comprised thymocytes. The receptors here all came from a human donor.

The rearrangement uses TRBV28 and TRBJ1-2, with D uncertain. This CDR3 comprises 15 residues. The ends were cut back, 5 bases at V and 8 bases at J, with 21 bases in the middle. CDR1 is MDHEN, CDR2 SYDVKM, per germline. The CDR3 sequence is CASSPSPDGREGYTF. For the CDR3, the DNA is TGTGCCAGCAGTCCTTCCCCGGATGGGAGGGAGGGCTACACCTTC.

On this clone: The junction does not match germline at one end; this may be a read error. J is TRBJ2-1 and V is TRBV5-4; D might be TRBD1 or TRBD2, each matching 5 bases. Looked up from germline, CDR1 is SGHNT and CDR2 is YYREEE (reference sequence). The CDR3 runs to 16 residues. DNA for the CDR3: TGTGCCAGCAGTTTGGACGGGGACCCACCCTACAATGAGCAGTTCTTC. It is translated as CASSLDGDPPYNEQFF. Drawing the rest from reference TRBV5-4 and TRBJ2-1, the complete variable domain is ETGVTQSPTHLIKTRGQQVTLRCSSQSGHNTVSWYQQALGQGPQFIFQYYREEENGRGNFPPRFSGLQFPNYSSELNVNALELDDSALYLCASSLDGDPPYNEQFFGPGTRLTVL.

The chain is built from TRBV4-1 and TRBJ2-1; D might be TRBD1 or TRBD2, each matching 7 bases. CDR1 is MGHRA, CDR2 YSYEKL, per germline. The germline V and J ends were trimmed by 0 bases and 7 bases, with 19 bases remaining between them. This CDR3 contains 17 residues. CDR3 amino acids: CASSQEGGGSIKNEQFF. CDR3 coding DNA: TGCGCCAGCAGCCAAGAAGGGGGCGGGAGCATCAAGAATGAGCAGTTCTTC.

A few counts support this clone. Within the sample, other DNA sequences also encode this same CDR3. The J gene is TRBJ1-5, the V gene TRBV28; D gene uncertain. Germline CDR1 and CDR2: MDHEN and SYDVKM. CDR3 length: 13 amino acids. Trimming took off 1 base at V and 4 bases at J, with 5 bases between the two ends. CDR3 coding DNA: TGTGCCAGCAGTTTATCGGGTAATCAGCCCCAGCATTTT. Its protein is CASSLSGNQPQHF.

V gene TRBV5-1 combines with J gene TRBJ2-1, with TRBD2 matching over 10 bases. Trimming took 2 bases from V and 4 from J; bases not matched to a gene: 6. Germline values: CDR1 SGHRS, CDR2 YFSETQ. The CDR3 contains 16 residues. CDR3 residues: CASSFPQREGYNEQFF. CDR3 in DNA: TGCGCCAGCAGCTTCCCCCAGCGGGAGGGTTACAATGAGCAGTTCTTC.

The CDR3, as DNA: TGCGCCAGCAGCCAAAGCGCGGGGAGTTCCAATGAGCAGTTCTTC. Its translation is CASSQSAGSSNEQFF. This sequence joins TRBV5-1 and TRBJ2-1; a possible D gene is TRBD2 (6 bases). The CDR3 runs to 15 residues. V lost 4 bases, J lost 6 bases, and 17 bases lay in between. Germline V gene sequence: CDR1 SGHRS, CDR2 YFSETQ.

V usage is TRBV11-3 and J usage is TRBJ2-1, with D tentatively TRBD2 (6 bases). The V end was cut by 2 bases, the J end by 5 bases, with 16 bases between. Looked up from germline, CDR1 is SGHNT and CDR2 is YENEEA. The CDR3 loop spans 16 amino acids. CDR3 amino acids: CASSLYGSGPHNEQFF. The CDR3 DNA is TGTGCCAGCAGCTTATACGGCAGCGGGCCCCACAATGAGCAGTTCTTC.